This T cell receptor (beta chain) is from a study of blood T cell repertoires in COVID-19. As for the study in general: Samples representing acute and convalescent COVID-19 were sourced from the United States, Italy and Spain. T cells, B-cell-depleted T cells, or PBMCs provided the cDNA or gDNA that served as material.

With 0 bases clipped from V and 4 bases from J, the junction kept 4 bases outside the gene matches. Germline assignment: CDR1 WNHNN and CDR2 SYGVQD (reference sequence). This CDR3 spans 18 amino acids. Original methodology: Quantification of nucleated cells was approximated via reference gene primer amplification. TCRdb's copy holds only in-frame clones and misses some; the assay was immunoSEQ multiplex PCR. V, J and clone size are those of that table, while D and trimming were read from the DNA. The repertoire has 120,000 to 150,000 clones, more than 75% of them found once; the top ten carry around 6.5%.

The chain links TRBV10-1 to TRBJ2-3, with 16 bases that match TRBD2. Sequenced: peripheral blood. This receptor was taken from a man older than 75 with acute or convalescent COVID-19. This CDR3 reads CASSESSGTSGRADTQYF. The CDR3 bases are TGCGCCAGCAGTGAGTCCTCTGGGACTAGCGGGAGGGCAGATACGCAGTATTTT.